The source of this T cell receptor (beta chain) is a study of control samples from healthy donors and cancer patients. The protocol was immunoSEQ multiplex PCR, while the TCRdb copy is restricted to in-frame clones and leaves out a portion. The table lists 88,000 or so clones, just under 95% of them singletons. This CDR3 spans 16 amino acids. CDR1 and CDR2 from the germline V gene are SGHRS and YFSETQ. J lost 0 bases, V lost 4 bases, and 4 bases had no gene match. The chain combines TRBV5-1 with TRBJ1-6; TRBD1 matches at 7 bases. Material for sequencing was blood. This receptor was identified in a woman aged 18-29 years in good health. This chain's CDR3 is CASSPGDSSYNSPLHF. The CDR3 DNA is TGCGCCAGCAGCCCAGGGGACAGCTCCTATAATTCACCCCTCCACTTT.